The entry below describes one T cell receptor (beta chain). Its matching antigen is unknown. Only in-frame clones appear in the TCRdb table, and some are missing; sequencing was by immunoSEQ multiplex PCR. The sample records 2 million to 2.5 million clones, more than 80% being singletons. The data were taken from a study of shared clonotypes between healthy human individuals. Whole-study results and caveats: It was observed that roughly 5.1% of naive CD4 clonotypes were shared across several donors.

Trimming took 5 bases from V and 7 from J, leaving 17 bases between them. Germline-derived CDR1 and CDR2 are SNHLY and FYNNEI. CDR3 length: 14 residues. Within Nashville, Tennessee resided all donors, each a Caucasian adult. Investigators divided CD4+ cells into CD45RA+ naive and CD45RA-negative memory subsets. The sample comprised naive CD4+ T cells from PBMCs. Subset denoted: CD45RA+ positively selected. The receptor's source is a man aged 18 to 30 in good health. Some clones in this sample may be carry-over from other donors' samples. The J gene is TRBJ2-5, the V gene TRBV2; tentative D call: TRBD2 (5 bases). The CDR3 DNA follows: TGTGCCAGCAGTTACGGTCTAACCGGAGGGACCCAGTACTTC. Residues: CASSYGLTGGTQYF.